Below, one T cell receptor (beta chain) is given with its context. Its target is unknown. This sample is drawn from a study of beta chain features in type 1 diabetes. The investigators reverse transcribed all of the isolated RNA, so they sequenced expressed TCRB transcripts. Measured with immunoSEQ multiplex PCR; TCRdb has only the in-frame clones, and not every one. The table has 300,000 or so clones, 14% seen once. The germline gives CDR1 SGHAT, CDR2 FQNNGV. This CDR3 spans 15 amino acids. After removal of 5 bases from V and 2 bases from J, the junction contained 8 bases not matched to a gene. Notes on the study in general: Shorter TCRB CDR3s, moderately but significantly so, were found in Type 1 diabetes patients in all four CD4+ subsets. PCR, the amplification step, might favor shorter templates, equally in patients and controls.

The V gene is TRBV11-2, the J gene TRBJ2-7, with TRBD1 matching over 8 bases. The sample consisted of naive CD4+ T cells from blood. The sequence was collected from a man under 40 with type 1 diabetes. The CDR3 is CASSPVKTGAYEQYF. As DNA, the CDR3 is TGTGCCAGCAGCCCCGTTAAGACAGGGGCCTACGAGCAGTACTTC.